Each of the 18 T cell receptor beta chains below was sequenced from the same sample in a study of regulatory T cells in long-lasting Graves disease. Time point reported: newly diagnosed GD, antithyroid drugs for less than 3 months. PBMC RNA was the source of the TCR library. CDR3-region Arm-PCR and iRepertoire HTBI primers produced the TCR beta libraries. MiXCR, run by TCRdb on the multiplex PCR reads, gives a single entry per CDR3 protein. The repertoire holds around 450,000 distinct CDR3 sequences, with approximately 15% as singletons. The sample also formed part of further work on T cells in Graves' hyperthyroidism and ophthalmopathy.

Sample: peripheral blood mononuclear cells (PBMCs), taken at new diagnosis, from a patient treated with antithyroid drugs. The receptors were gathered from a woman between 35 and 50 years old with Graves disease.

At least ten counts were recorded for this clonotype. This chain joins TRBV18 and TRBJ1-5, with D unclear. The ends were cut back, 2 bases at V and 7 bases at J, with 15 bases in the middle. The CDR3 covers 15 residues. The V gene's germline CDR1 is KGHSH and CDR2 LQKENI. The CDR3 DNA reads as TGTGCCAGCTCACCAAGCAGCGGCCGCCGCCAGCCCCAGCATTTT. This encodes CASSPSSGRRQPQHF. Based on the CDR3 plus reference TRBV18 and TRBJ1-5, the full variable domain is NAGVMQNPRHLVRRRGQEARLRCSPMKGHSHVYWYRQLPEEGLKFMVYLQKENIIDESGMPKERFSAEFPKEGPSILRIQQVVRGDSAAYFCASSPSSGRRQPQHFGDGTRLSIL.

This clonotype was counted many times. The CDR3 here is CASSTDRGLRGYTF. The CDR3 bases are TGTGCCAGCAGCACGGACAGGGGTTTGCGTGGCTACACCTTC. The genes are TRBV5-5 and TRBJ1-2; 9 positions match TRBD1. The CDR3 extends over 14 amino acids. CDR1 SGHKS and CDR2 YYEKEE come from the germline V gene (reference sequence). The V and J ends lost 4 bases and 7 bases, in that order; junction bases with no gene match: 8.

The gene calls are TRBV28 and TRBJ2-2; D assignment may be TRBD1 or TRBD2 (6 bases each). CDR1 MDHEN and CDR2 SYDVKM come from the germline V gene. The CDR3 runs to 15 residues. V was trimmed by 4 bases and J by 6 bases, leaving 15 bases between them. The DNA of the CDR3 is TGTGCCAGCAGTTCCCCAGGGGAGGAGGCCGGGGAGCTGTTTTTT. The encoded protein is CASSSPGEEAGELFF.

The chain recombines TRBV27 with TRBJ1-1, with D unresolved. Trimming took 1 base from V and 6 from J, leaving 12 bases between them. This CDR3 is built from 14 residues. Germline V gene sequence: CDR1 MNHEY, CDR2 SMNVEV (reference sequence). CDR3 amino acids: CASSLLAGGSEAFF. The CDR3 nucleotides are TGTGCCAGCAGTTTATTGGCTGGTGGGTCTGAAGCTTTCTTT.

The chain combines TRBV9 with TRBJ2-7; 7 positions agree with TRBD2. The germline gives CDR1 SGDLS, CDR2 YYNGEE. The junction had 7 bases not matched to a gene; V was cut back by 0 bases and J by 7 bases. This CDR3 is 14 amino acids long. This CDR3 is CASSVGREPREQYF. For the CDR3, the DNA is TGTGCCAGCAGCGTAGGGCGGGAGCCCAGGGAGCAGTACTTC.

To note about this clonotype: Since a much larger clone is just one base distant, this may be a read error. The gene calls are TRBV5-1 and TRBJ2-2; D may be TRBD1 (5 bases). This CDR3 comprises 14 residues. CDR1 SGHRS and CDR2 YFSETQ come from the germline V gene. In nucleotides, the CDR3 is TGCGCCGGCAGCCAGGACACGAACACCGGGGAGCTGTTTTTT. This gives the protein CAGSQDTNTGELFF.

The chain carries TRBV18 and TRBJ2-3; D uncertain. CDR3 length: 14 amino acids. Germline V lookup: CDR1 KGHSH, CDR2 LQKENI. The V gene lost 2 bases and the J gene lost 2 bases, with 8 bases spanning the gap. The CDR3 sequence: CASSPNIFTDTQYF. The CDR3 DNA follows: TGTGCCAGCTCACCAAACATATTCACAGATACGCAGTATTTT.

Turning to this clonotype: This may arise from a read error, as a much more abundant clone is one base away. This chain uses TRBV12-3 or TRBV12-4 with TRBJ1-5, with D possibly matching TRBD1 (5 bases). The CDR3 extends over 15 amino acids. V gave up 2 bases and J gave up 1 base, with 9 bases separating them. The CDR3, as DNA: TGTGCCAGCAGTTTATCAGGGTTGAGCAATCAGCCCCAGCATTTT. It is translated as CASSLSGLSNQPQHF.

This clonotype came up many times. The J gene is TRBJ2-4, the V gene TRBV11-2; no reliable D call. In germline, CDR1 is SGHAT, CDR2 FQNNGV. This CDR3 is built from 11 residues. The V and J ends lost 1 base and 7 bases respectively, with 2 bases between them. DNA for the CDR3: TGTGCCAGCAGCTTAGGGAACATTCAGTACTTC. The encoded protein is CASSLGNIQYF.

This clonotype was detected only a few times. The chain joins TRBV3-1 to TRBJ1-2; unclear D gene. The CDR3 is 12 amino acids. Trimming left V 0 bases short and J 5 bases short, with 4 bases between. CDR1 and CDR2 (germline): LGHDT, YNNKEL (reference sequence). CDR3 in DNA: TGTGCCAGCAGCCAAGAAGGGTATGGCTACACCTTC. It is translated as CASSQEGYGYTF. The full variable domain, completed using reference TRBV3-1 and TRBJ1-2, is DTAVSQTPKYLVTQMGNDKSIKCEQNLGHDTMYWYKQDSKKFLKIMFSYNNKELIINETVPNRFSPKSPDKAHLNLHINSLELGDSAVYFCASSQEGYGYTFGSGTRLTVV.

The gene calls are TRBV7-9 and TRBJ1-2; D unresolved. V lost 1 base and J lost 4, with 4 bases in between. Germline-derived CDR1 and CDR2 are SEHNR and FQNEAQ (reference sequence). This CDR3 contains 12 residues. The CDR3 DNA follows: TGTGCCAGCAGCTTAGGGATCTATGGCTACACCTTC. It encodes CASSLGIYGYTF.

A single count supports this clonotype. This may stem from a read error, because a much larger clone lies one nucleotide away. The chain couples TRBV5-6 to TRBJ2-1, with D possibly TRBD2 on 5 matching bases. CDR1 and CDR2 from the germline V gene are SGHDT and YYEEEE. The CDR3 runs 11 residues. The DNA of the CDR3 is TGTGCCAGCAGCGGACGAGAGGGTCAGCTCTTC. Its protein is CASSGREGQLF.

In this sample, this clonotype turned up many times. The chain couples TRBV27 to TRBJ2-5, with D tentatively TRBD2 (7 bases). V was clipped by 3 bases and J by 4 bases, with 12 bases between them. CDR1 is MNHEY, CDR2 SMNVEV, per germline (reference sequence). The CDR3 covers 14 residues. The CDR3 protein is CASSLGGRGETQYF. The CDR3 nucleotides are TGTGCCAGCAGTTTGGGGGGGCGCGGAGAGACCCAGTACTTC.

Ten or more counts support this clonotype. CDR3 amino acids: CASSPEGGTDTGELFF. The CDR3 DNA reads as TGTGCCAGCAGCCCCGAGGGTGGGACAGACACCGGGGAGCTGTTTTTT. The chain has TRBV3-1 and TRBJ2-2; 7 nucleotides align to TRBD1. The CDR3 extends over 16 amino acids. Germline values: CDR1 LGHDT, CDR2 YNNKEL (reference sequence). J lost 3 bases, V lost 4 bases, and 8 bases had no gene match.

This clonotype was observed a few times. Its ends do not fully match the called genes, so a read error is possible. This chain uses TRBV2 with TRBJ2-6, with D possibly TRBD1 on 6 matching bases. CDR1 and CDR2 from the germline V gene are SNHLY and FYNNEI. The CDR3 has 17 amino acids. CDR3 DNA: TGTGCCAGCAGTCTTCTTGGCAGGGGCTCTGGGGTCAACGTCCTGACTTTC. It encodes CASSLLGRGSGVNVLTF.

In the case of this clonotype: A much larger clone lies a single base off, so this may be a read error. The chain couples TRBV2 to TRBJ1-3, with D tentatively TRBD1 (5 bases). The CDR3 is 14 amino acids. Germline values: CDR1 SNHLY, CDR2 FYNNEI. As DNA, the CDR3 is TGTGTCAGCAAGGGGCCCAGCTCTGGAAACACCATATATTTT. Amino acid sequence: CVSKGPSSGNTIYF.

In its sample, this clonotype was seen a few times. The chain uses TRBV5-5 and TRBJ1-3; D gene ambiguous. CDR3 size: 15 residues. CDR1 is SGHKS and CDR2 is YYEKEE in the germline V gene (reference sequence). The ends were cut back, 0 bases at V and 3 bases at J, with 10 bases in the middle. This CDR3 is CASSLDLGYGNTIYF. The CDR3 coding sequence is TGTGCCAGCAGCTTGGATCTAGGGTATGGAAACACCATATATTTT. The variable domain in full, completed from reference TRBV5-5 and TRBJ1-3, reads DAGVTQSPTHLIKTRGQQVTLRCSPISGHKSVSWYQQVLGQGPQFIFQYYEKEERGRGNFPDRFSARQFPNYSSELNVNALLLGDSALYLCASSLDLGYGNTIYFGEGSWLTVV.

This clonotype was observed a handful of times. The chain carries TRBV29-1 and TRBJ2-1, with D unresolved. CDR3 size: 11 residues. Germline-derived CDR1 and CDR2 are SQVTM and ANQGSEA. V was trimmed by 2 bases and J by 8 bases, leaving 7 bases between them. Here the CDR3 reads CSVEWGDEQFF. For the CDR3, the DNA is TGCAGCGTTGAATGGGGTGATGAGCAGTTCTTC.